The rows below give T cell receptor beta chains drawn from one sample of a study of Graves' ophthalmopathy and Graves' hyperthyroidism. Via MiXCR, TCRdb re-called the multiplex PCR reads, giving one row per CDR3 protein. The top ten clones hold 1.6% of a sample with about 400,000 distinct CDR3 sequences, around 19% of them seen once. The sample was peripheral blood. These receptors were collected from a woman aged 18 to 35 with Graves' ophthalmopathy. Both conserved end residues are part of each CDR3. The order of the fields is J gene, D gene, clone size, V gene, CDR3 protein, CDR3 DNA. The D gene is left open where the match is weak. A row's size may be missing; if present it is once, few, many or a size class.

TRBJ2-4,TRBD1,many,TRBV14,CASSQRQGLKNIQYF,TGTGCCAGCAGCCAACGACAGGGCCTAAAAAACATTCAGTACTTC
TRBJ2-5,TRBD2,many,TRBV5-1,CASSSEAGRETQYF,TGCGCCAGCAGTTCAGAAGCGGGACGCGAGACCCAGTACTTC
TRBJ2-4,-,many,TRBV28,CASSPQDVLAKNIQYF,TGTGCCAGCAGTCCCCAGGACGTTCTAGCCAAAAACATTCAGTACTTC
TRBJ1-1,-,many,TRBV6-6,CASSRDTNTEAFF,TGTGCCAGCAGTCGGGACACGAACACTGAAGCTTTCTTT
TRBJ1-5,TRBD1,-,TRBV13,CASTIRLRDRARGVGQPQHF,TGTGCCAGCACCATACGCCTCCGGGACAGGGCCCGGGGTGTGGGCCAGCCCCAGCATTTT
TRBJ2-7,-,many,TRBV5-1,CASSLEPRVIYEQYF,TGCGCCAGCAGCTTGGAACCTCGGGTGATCTACGAGCAGTACTTC
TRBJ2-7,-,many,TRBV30,CAWKVGVEQYF,TGTGCCTGGAAAGTGGGTGTCGAGCAGTACTTC
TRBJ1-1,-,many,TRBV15,CATRGWGRNTEAFF,TGTGCCACCAGGGGCTGGGGTCGTAACACTGAAGCTTTCTTT
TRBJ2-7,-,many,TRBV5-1,CASSLVAGPAYEQYF,TGCGCCAGCAGCTTGGTGGCAGGGCCAGCCTACGAGCAGTACTTC
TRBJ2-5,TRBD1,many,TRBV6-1,CASSDRGRETQYF,TGTGCCAGCAGTGACAGGGGGCGAGAGACCCAGTACTTC
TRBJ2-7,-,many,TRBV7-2,CASSLDGIRYEQYF,TGTGCCAGCAGCTTAGACGGGATTAGATACGAGCAGTACTTC
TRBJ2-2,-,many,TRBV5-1,CASMEIPFTGELFF,TGCGCCAGCATGGAGATACCCTTCACCGGGGAGCTGTTTTTT
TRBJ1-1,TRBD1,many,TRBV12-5,CASGRSGQGGTEAFF,TGTGCTAGTGGCCGGAGTGGACAGGGAGGGACTGAAGCTTTCTTT
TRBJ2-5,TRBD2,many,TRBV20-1,CSARGVASGLYSGETQYF,TGCAGTGCTAGAGGCGTCGCTAGCGGGCTTTACTCGGGAGAGACCCAGTACTTC
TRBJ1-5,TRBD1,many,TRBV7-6,CASSLVMGQGGDQPQHF,TGTGCCAGCAGCTTAGTGATGGGACAGGGAGGAGATCAGCCCCAGCATTTT
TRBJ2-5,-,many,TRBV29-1,CSVFPRSRETQYF,TGCAGCGTCTTCCCGAGGAGCCGAGAGACCCAGTACTTC
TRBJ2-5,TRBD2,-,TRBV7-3,CASSRQGLAEETQYF,TGTGCCAGCAGCAGACAGGGACTAGCGGAAGAGACCCAATACTTC
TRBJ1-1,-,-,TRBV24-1,CATSEIGGTEAFF,TGTGCCACCAGTGAAATTGGGGGCACTGAAGCTTTCTTT
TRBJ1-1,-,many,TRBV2,CASSVRTANTEAFF,TGTGCCAGCAGTGTCCGGACCGCGAACACTGAAGCTTTCTTT
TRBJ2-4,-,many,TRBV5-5,CASSYVGGTKNIQYF,TGTGCCAGCAGCTACGTCGGGGGAACCAAAAACATTCAGTACTTC
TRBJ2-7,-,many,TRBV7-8,CASSTPQGYEQYF,TGTGCCAGCAGCACCCCCCAGGGGTACGAGCAGTACTTC
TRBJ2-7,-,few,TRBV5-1,CASSPLTPYEQYF,TGCGCCAGCAGCCCCCTCACCCCCTACGAGCAGTACTTC
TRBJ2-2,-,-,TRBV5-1,CASSTSTGELFF,TGCGCCAGCAGCACATCCACCGGGGAGCTGTTTTTT
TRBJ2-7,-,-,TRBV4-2,CASSATGYEQYF,TGTGCCAGCAGCGCGACAGGCTACGAGCAGTACTTC
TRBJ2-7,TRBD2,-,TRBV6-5,CASSYSGSASGSYEQYF,TGTGCCAGCAGTTACTCGGGTTCGGCTAGCGGGTCGTACGAGCAGTACTTC
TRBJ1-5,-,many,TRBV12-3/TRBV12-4,CASTALNQPQHF,TGTGCCAGCACGGCCCTCAATCAGCCCCAGCATTTT
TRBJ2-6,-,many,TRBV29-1,CSVVSERPSGANVLTF,TGCAGCGTTGTGTCAGAACGTCCCTCTGGGGCCAACGTCCTGACTTTC
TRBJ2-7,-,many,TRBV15,CATSRGFESEQYF,TGTGCCACCAGCAGAGGTTTCGAGTCTGAGCAGTACTTC
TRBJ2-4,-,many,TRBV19,CASSINGGIQYF,TGTGCCAGTAGTATAAATGGTGGCATTCAGTACTTC
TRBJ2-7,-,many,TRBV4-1,CASSQGPALALVQNEQYF,TGCGCCAGCAGCCAAGGACCGGCTCTAGCGTTAGTGCAGAACGAGCAGTACTTC
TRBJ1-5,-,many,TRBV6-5,CASSSQGSNQPQHF,TGTGCCAGCAGTTCTCAGGGTTCCAATCAGCCCCAGCATTTT
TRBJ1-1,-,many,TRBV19,CASSRRTGNTEAFF,TGTGCCAGTAGCCGACGGACGGGCAACACTGAAGCTTTCTTT
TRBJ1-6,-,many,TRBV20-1,CSASGLSVITLHF,TGCAGTGCGTCGGGACTCTCCGTCATAACCCTCCACTTT
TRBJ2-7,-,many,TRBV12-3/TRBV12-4,CASSPRPGGSSYEQYF,TGTGCCAGCAGTCCCCGACCAGGGGGGAGCTCCTACGAGCAGTACTTC
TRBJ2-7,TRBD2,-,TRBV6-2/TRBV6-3,CATFRSGRDEQYF,TGTGCCACCTTTAGGAGCGGGAGAGACGAGCAGTACTTC
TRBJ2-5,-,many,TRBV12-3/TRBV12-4,CASTNFQETQYF,TGTGCCAGCACCAACTTCCAAGAGACCCAGTACTTC
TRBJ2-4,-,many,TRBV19,CASTLWGRSKNIQYF,TGTGCCAGTACCCTCTGGGGGAGGTCCAAAAACATTCAGTACTTC
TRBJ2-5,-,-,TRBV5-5,CASSLVGARSPQETQYF,TGTGCCAGCAGCTTGGTTGGGGCGCGGAGCCCACAAGAGACCCAGTACTTC
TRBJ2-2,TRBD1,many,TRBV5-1,CASSTGDRDTGELFF,TGCGCCAGCAGCACCGGGGACAGGGACACCGGGGAGCTGTTTTTT
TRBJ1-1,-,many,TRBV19,CASSLTDRGGIHTEAFF,TGTGCCAGTAGCCTGACGGACAGAGGAGGGATACACACTGAAGCTTTCTTT